This is a list of T cell receptor beta chains from one sample in a study of Graves' ophthalmopathy and Graves' hyperthyroidism. One entry per CDR3 protein, called by TCRdb with MiXCR from the multiplex PCR reads. The table records 350,000 or so distinct CDR3 sequences, under 20% of them present only once. Sequenced sample: peripheral blood. These receptors all stem from an adult man with Graves' ophthalmopathy. Both conserved end residues are part of each CDR3. The order of the fields is V gene, clone size, J gene, D gene, CDR3 DNA, CDR3 protein. The D gene is left open where the match is weak. Where a row states a size, it is once, few, many or the class of an expanded clone; other rows omit it.

TRBV7-2	NA	TRBJ2-5	NA	TGTGCCAGCAGCTCGCAGGGCGCTCAGACCCAGTACTTC	CASSSQGAQTQYF
TRBV10-3	NA	TRBJ1-2	TRBD1	TGTGCCATCAGTGAGGCCGCAGGAGGACAGGGTGGCCATGGCTACACCTTC	CAISEAAGGQGGHGYTF
TRBV11-2	many	TRBJ2-5	NA	TGTGCCAGCAGCTTAGTCTCTGTGGCGAGTTACCAAGAGACCCAGTACTTC	CASSLVSVASYQETQYF
TRBV6-1	NA	TRBJ1-1	NA	TGTGCCAGCGGCCCAGGGACTGAAGCTTTCTTT	CASGPGTEAFF
TRBV20-1	NA	TRBJ2-1	NA	TGCAGTGCCCGGGCGGGGCACTACGAGCAGTTCTTC	CSARAGHYEQFF
TRBV19	many	TRBJ1-5	TRBD1	TGTGCCACGGACAGGATGTCGCTGAATAGCAATCAGCCCCAGCATTTT	CATDRMSLNSNQPQHF
TRBV19	few	TRBJ2-7	NA	TGTGCCAGTAGAGACCCGGGACAAACAGACGAGCAGTACTTC	CASRDPGQTDEQYF
TRBV11-2	many	TRBJ2-5	NA	TGTGCCAGCAGCTTAGAAAAACGAGAGACCCAGTACTTC	CASSLEKRETQYF
TRBV13	many	TRBJ2-7	NA	TGTGCCAGCAGCTTCGGGTCCCACGAGCAGTACTTC	CASSFGSHEQYF
TRBV11-1	many	TRBJ2-7	TRBD2	TGTGCCAGCAGCTTAAACGGACTAGCGGGAGTGATCTCCTACGAGCAGTACTTC	CASSLNGLAGVISYEQYF
TRBV30	many	TRBJ2-3	TRBD2	TGTGCCTGGAGTCGGGGGACTAGCGGGATGAGTGCGCAGTATTTT	CAWSRGTSGMSAQYF
TRBV12-3/TRBV12-4	many	TRBJ1-5	TRBD1	TGTGCCAGCAGTTTTGGGACAGGGGATAATCAGCCCCAGCATTTT	CASSFGTGDNQPQHF
TRBV7-2	NA	TRBJ1-6	NA	TGTGCCAGTAGTATCTCAGGCTCCGTGGGGAATTCACCCCTCCACTTT	CASSISGSVGNSPLHF
TRBV19	many	TRBJ1-5	NA	TGTGCCAGTAGATTGTCGGGGGGCGGTTGGGGCAATCAGCCCCAGCATTTT	CASRLSGGGWGNQPQHF
TRBV11-2	NA	TRBJ1-6	NA	TGTGCCAGCAGCTTAGAATCTGGGGATAATTCACCCCTCCACTTT	CASSLESGDNSPLHF
TRBV12-3/TRBV12-4	many	TRBJ1-5	NA	TGTGCCAGCAGTTTAGTTGGGACGGTAAGATATAGCAATCAGCCCCAGCATTTT	CASSLVGTVRYSNQPQHF
TRBV12-3/TRBV12-4	many	TRBJ2-7	NA	TGTGCCAGCAGTTTAACTCAGGGGACCGAGCAGTACTTC	CASSLTQGTEQYF
TRBV5-1	many	TRBJ1-1	NA	TGCGCCAGCAGCTCAACTACAGGGCAAACTGAAGCTTTCTTT	CASSSTTGQTEAFF
TRBV12-5	NA	TRBJ1-5	NA	TGTGCTAGTGGTTTCGTGGACAGCTTCAATCAGCCCCAGCATTTT	CASGFVDSFNQPQHF
TRBV11-3	many	TRBJ1-1	NA	TGTGCCAGCAGCTTACACCAAGGGCAGCGGTTGAACACTGAAGCTTTCTTT	CASSLHQGQRLNTEAFF
TRBV4-1	many	TRBJ2-7	NA	TGCGCCAGCAGCCTAACACGGGGCCTTCCTCCCTACGAGCAGTACTTC	CASSLTRGLPPYEQYF
TRBV5-1	NA	TRBJ2-7	TRBD1	TGCGCCAGCACCTTGAGGGGGCGATACGAGCAGTACTTC	CASTLRGRYEQYF
TRBV29-1	many	TRBJ2-5	NA	TGCAGCGTTGAAGTCGGGGGCCAATTCGGAGAGACCCAGTACTTC	CSVEVGGQFGETQYF
TRBV7-8	many	TRBJ2-7	TRBD2	TGTGCCAGCAGCGACCTTCGGGGGACTAGCGGGAGGCGCGAGCAGTACTTC	CASSDLRGTSGRREQYF
TRBV10-2	many	TRBJ2-7	NA	TGCGCCAGCATCGGCCAGGCTCGGAACGAGCAGTACTTC	CASIGQARNEQYF
TRBV7-9	many	TRBJ1-1	NA	TGTGCCAGCAGGACGGCGGGCATGAGCACTGAAGCTTTCTTT	CASRTAGMSTEAFF
TRBV20-1	many	TRBJ2-7	TRBD2	TGCAGTGCTAGAGGGCTAGCGGGAGTGCACGAGCAGTACTTC	CSARGLAGVHEQYF
TRBV28	many	TRBJ2-5	NA	TGTGCCAGCTACCGACAGGCCCAAGAGACCCAGTACTTC	CASYRQAQETQYF
TRBV6-1	NA	TRBJ1-6	NA	TGTGCCATCAGTGGGGGCCGAACGGAAAGGGCACCCCTCCACTTT	CAISGGRTERAPLHF
TRBV13	many	TRBJ1-1	TRBD1	TGTGCCAGCAGCGACCAACAGGGGGGGAACACTGAAGCTTTCTTT	CASSDQQGGNTEAFF
TRBV30	many	TRBJ1-1	NA	TGTGCCTGGGGCAGGCCCGGATACACTGAAGCTTTCTTC	CAWGRPGYTEAFF
TRBV6-1	NA	TRBJ1-1	NA	TGTGCCACCACCGGGGATTGGGACACTGAAGCTTTCTTT	CATTGDWDTEAFF
TRBV12-3/TRBV12-4	many	TRBJ1-1	TRBD1	TGTGCCAGCAGTTTAGGGGGACAGCGGCGGGTGAGCACTGAAGCTTTCTTT	CASSLGGQRRVSTEAFF
TRBV5-1	many	TRBJ2-7	NA	TGCGCCAGCAGCTCCCAGATGACAGGACAAGGAGAAACCTACGAGCAGTACTTC	CASSSQMTGQGETYEQYF
TRBV7-2	many	TRBJ1-5	NA	TGTGCCAGCAGCTTGGGAGACGGGCGATCGTCCCCCCAGCATTTT	CASSLGDGRSSPQHF
TRBV7-3	NA	TRBJ2-2	NA	TGTGCCAGCAGCTTAATGGGATCAGGAACTATAAACACCTGGGAGCTGTTTTTT	CASSLMGSGTINTWELFF
TRBV30	many	TRBJ2-7	TRBD1	TGTGCCTGGGGGGGACAGGGGTTCTACGAGCAGTACTTC	CAWGGQGFYEQYF
TRBV19	NA	TRBJ2-7	TRBD2	TGTGCCAGTAGGTCCGGGGGGAATTCGGACGAGCAGTACTTC	CASRSGGNSDEQYF
TRBV4-1	NA	TRBJ1-3	TRBD1	TGCGCCAGCAGCCAACCGGACAGGGGGCGGATACTCTCTGGAAACACCATATATTTT	CASSQPDRGRILSGNTIYF
TRBV11-2	NA	TRBJ2-5	NA	NA	CASSFYICSRLRLGETQYF
TRBV4-3	many	TRBJ1-3	NA	TGCGCCAGCAGCCAAGATTACGGATCTGGAAACACCATATATTTT	CASSQDYGSGNTIYF
TRBV19	many	TRBJ1-5	NA	TGTGCCAGTAGTATAGGTCCCCTCGGGAATCAGCCCCAGCATTTT	CASSIGPLGNQPQHF
TRBV4-3	few	TRBJ1-1	NA	TGCGCCAGCAGCCAAGATTGGGGCGGGACTGAAGCTTTCTTT	CASSQDWGGTEAFF
TRBV5-1	many	TRBJ1-1	NA	TGCGCCAGCAGGGAAACGTACAGGGATGGTTACACTGAAGCTTTCTTT	CASRETYRDGYTEAFF
TRBV20-1	many	TRBJ1-5	NA	TGCAGTGCTAGCCGAGGCGACAATCAGCCCCAGCATTTT	CSASRGDNQPQHF
TRBV2	many	TRBJ2-5	NA	TGTGCCAGCAGTAGGTCTAGATCCTTAAACCAAGAGACCCAGTACTTC	CASSRSRSLNQETQYF
TRBV28	many	TRBJ2-7	NA	TGTGCCAGCAGTTTACCCGACAGCAGCTCCTACGAGCAGTACTTC	CASSLPDSSSYEQYF
TRBV29-1	many	TRBJ2-7	TRBD1	TGCAGCGTTTATCACCGGGACAGGGGGCTCGAGCAGTACTTC	CSVYHRDRGLEQYF
TRBV30	many	TRBJ1-1	NA	TGTGCCTGGAGTAGGGGAACTGAAGCTTTCTTT	CAWSRGTEAFF
TRBV29-1	many	TRBJ2-5	NA	TGCAGCGTTAACAGTTACGAGACCCAGTACTTC	CSVNSYETQYF
TRBV7-2	once	TRBJ2-4	NA	TGTGCCAGCAGCTTGGGTCGTCTCTACGAGAACATTCAGTACTTC	CASSLGRLYENIQYF
TRBV7-8	NA	TRBJ2-7	NA	TGTGCCAGCAGCCCTGACAGGCTCTACGAGCAGTACTTC	CASSPDRLYEQYF
TRBV20-1	many	TRBJ2-7	TRBD1	TGCAGTGCTAGACGGGGACAGCCCGAGCAGTACTTC	CSARRGQPEQYF
TRBV7-8	many	TRBJ2-7	NA	TGTGCCAGCAGCTTAAAGGGACTTTCCGAGCAGTACTTC	CASSLKGLSEQYF